Each of the 25 T cell receptor beta chains below was sequenced from the same sample in a study of blood T cell repertoires in COVID-19. This table comes from immunoSEQ multiplex PCR, and its TCRdb copy is limited to in-frame clones, with some not included. Seen here are over 120,000 clones, over 75% observed once, and the top ten hold just under 3%. Sequencing was carried out using PBMCs or T cells enriched from blood (not recorded which). These TCRs come from a woman between 45 and 60 years old who had recovered from COVID-19.

V usage is TRBV7-8 and J usage is TRBJ2-2; TRBD1 matches 8 bases. The junction had 12 bases not matched to a gene; V was cut back by 4 bases and J by 2 bases. This CDR3 has 18 amino acids. Per the germline V gene, CDR1 is SGHVS and CDR2 is FQNEAQ. CDR3 sequence: CASSSWTGPFFNTGELFF. Written as DNA, the CDR3 is TGTGCCAGCAGCTCTTGGACAGGGCCTTTTTTTAACACCGGGGAGCTGTTTTTT.

The V gene is TRBV2, the J gene TRBJ2-5, with D perhaps matching TRBD2 (6 bases). Germline assignment: CDR1 SNHLY and CDR2 FYNNEI. The CDR3 extends over 13 amino acids. V lost 6 bases and J lost 1, with 9 bases in between. The CDR3 DNA reads TGTGCCAGCAGCCGACTAGTCCAAGAGACCCAGTACTTC. Translation: CASSRLVQETQYF.

The chain carries TRBV2 and TRBJ2-1; 8 bases are a match to TRBD2. This CDR3 contains 14 residues. The J segment lost 8 bases and the V segment lost 6 bases, leaving 9 bases of the junction unmatched. Germline loops: CDR1 SNHLY, CDR2 FYNNEI. CDR3 bases: TGTGCCAGCAGGGACAGCGGGGGAGGGGATGAGCAGTTCTTC. Its translation is CASRDSGGGDEQFF. Full variable domain (outside the CDR3, taken from reference TRBV2 and TRBJ2-1): EPEVTQTPSHQVTQMGQEVILRCVPISNHLYFYWYRQILGQKVEFLVSFYNNEISEKSEIFDDQFSVERPDGSNFTLKIRSTKLEDSAMYFCASRDSGGGDEQFFGPGTRLTVL.

The rearrangement uses TRBV25-1 and TRBJ1-1, with D possibly matching TRBD1 (6 bases). The length of the CDR3 is 14 residues. Germline CDR1 and CDR2: MGHDK and SYGVNS. The V gene lost 3 bases and the J gene lost 5 bases, with 13 bases spanning the gap. CDR3 DNA sequence: TGTGCCAGCAGTGATTTTAGTACAGGGACTGAAGCTTTCTTT. Its protein is CASSDFSTGTEAFF.

This clone was picked up one time. The chain recombines TRBV7-2 with TRBJ1-2, with TRBD1 matching over 7 bases. V shed 4 bases and J 7 bases; nucleotides not matched to a gene: 12. CDR1 and CDR2 (germline): SGHTA, FQGNSA. The CDR3 length is 15 residues. Here the CDR3 reads CASSSTFLGGPGYTF. CDR3 DNA: TGTGCCAGCAGCTCTACCTTTTTAGGGGGCCCTGGCTACACCTTC.

The chain couples TRBV3-1 (or the pseudogene TRBV3-2) to TRBJ2-3; possible D gene TRBD2, 7 bases. The length of the CDR3 is 16 residues. The V gene lost 1 base and the J gene lost 2 bases, with 13 bases spanning the gap. Germline V gives CDR1 LGHDT, CDR2 YNNKEL (reference sequence). DNA for the CDR3: TGTGCCAGCAGCCAAGGCACGGGGGGCTACACAGATACGCAGTATTTT. As protein: CASSQGTGGYTDTQYF.

CDR3 amino acids: CASSLAAGANGANVLTF. The CDR3 region has the DNA TGCGCCAGCAGCTTGGCTGCAGGGGCGAACGGGGCCAACGTCCTGACTTTC. The rearrangement joins TRBV5-1 to TRBJ2-6; D perhaps matches TRBD1 (6 bases). Germline CDR1 SGHRS, CDR2 YFSETQ. The V end was cut by 0 bases, the J end by 4 bases, with 14 bases between. This CDR3 has 17 amino acids.

The rearrangement uses TRBV3-1 (or the pseudogene TRBV3-2) and TRBJ2-7; tentative D call: TRBD1 (6 bases). CDR1 and CDR2 (germline): LGHDT, YNNKEL (reference sequence). The V and J ends lost 3 bases and 7 bases respectively, with 19 bases between them. The CDR3 is made up of 15 amino acids. The CDR3 here is CASSQGRGGRGEQYF. CDR3 nucleotide sequence: TGTGCCAGCAGCCAGGGGCGAGGGGGAAGAGGGGAGCAGTACTTC.

This rearrangement joins TRBV5-1 to TRBJ2-7; 9 nucleotides line up with TRBD2. J lost 6 bases, V lost 0 bases, and 7 bases had no gene match. The germline V gene has CDR1 SGHRS and CDR2 YFSETQ. The CDR3 has 15 amino acids. This CDR3 is CASSLGGGGTSEQYF. The CDR3 nucleotides read TGCGCCAGCAGCTTGGGCGGGGGGGGCACGAGCGAGCAGTACTTC.

The J gene is TRBJ1-5, the V gene TRBV18, with TRBD1 as a possible D gene (6 bases). Germline-derived CDR1 and CDR2 are KGHSH and LQKENI. V dropped 1 base and J dropped 2 bases, with 12 bases sitting between them. CDR3 size: 16 residues. CDR3 residues: CASSPQTGRGNQPQHF. In nucleotides, the CDR3 is TGTGCCAGCTCACCACAAACAGGGAGAGGCAATCAGCCCCAGCATTTT.

The chain joins TRBV11-2 to TRBJ2-1; D perhaps matches TRBD2 (7 bases). CDR3 length equals 14 residues. Germline lookup yields CDR1 SGHAT and CDR2 FQNNGV. V lost 1 base to trimming and J lost 7 bases, with 11 bases between them. CDR3 coding DNA: TGTGCCAGCAGCTTAGTCCGGGGGGCTAATGAGCAGTTCTTC. This codes for CASSLVRGANEQFF.

This rearrangement joins TRBV27 to TRBJ2-1, with 10 bases lining up with TRBD2. Trimming at V came to 6 bases and at J to 3 bases, leaving 11 bases not matched to a gene. This CDR3 is 17 amino acids long. Germline V gene sequence: CDR1 MNHEY, CDR2 SMNVEV (reference sequence). CDR3 coding DNA: TGTGCCAGCAGCCCATCTAGGACTAGCGGAAACTACAATGAGCAGTTCTTC. Translation gives CASSPSRTSGNYNEQFF.

This clone occurred a few times. The V gene is TRBV6-2 or TRBV6-3, the J gene TRBJ2-1; 15 bases agree with TRBD2. V trimming: 4 bases; J trimming: 0 bases; junction bases outside the gene matches: 10. The CDR3 extends over 20 amino acids. Germline assignment: CDR1 MNHEY and CDR2 SVGEGT. CDR3: CASSSRGLAGGPSSYNEQFF. For the CDR3, the DNA is TGTGCCAGCAGTTCCCGGGGACTAGCGGGAGGTCCCAGCTCCTACAATGAGCAGTTCTTC.

The table lists this clone with a few counts. The DNA for the CDR3 is TGTGCCAGCAGGAATGGACAGACCGTCAATCAGCCCCAGCATTTT. It translates to CASRNGQTVNQPQHF. This chain joins TRBV6-5 and TRBJ1-5; D may be TRBD1 (6 bases). Trimming cost V 6 bases and J 3 bases, with 15 bases left between them. This CDR3 is 15 amino acids long. Germline V gene lookup returns CDR1 MNHEY and CDR2 SVGAGI.

This clone appeared a few times. This chain joins TRBV7-2 and TRBJ2-1; D is possibly TRBD1 (5 bases). CDR3 size: 15 residues. Germline V gene lookup returns CDR1 SGHTA and CDR2 FQGNSA. The germline V and J ends were trimmed by 2 bases and 3 bases, with 11 bases remaining between them. CDR3 residues: CASSLRAGIYNEQFF. For the CDR3, the DNA is TGTGCCAGCAGCTTAAGGGCAGGGATCTACAATGAGCAGTTCTTC. Combining the CDR3 with reference TRBV7-2 and TRBJ2-1 gives the whole variable domain GAGVSQSPSNKVTEKGKDVELRCDPISGHTALYWYRQSLGQGLEFLIYFQGNSAPDKSGLPSDRFSAERTGGSVSTLTIQRTQQEDSAVYLCASSLRAGIYNEQFFGPGTRLTVL.

This clone occurred once. The rearrangement uses TRBV14 and TRBJ1-4; unclear D gene. CDR3 length: 14 amino acids. Trimming removed 4 bases from V and 6 bases from J, with 12 bases in between. Germline V gene data show CDR1 as SGHDN and CDR2 as FVKESK. This CDR3 reads CASSRGLWDEKLFF. CDR3 in DNA: TGTGCCAGCAGCCGCGGGCTTTGGGATGAAAAACTGTTTTTT. The full variable domain, completed using reference TRBV14 and TRBJ1-4, is EAGVTQFPSHSVIEKGQTVTLRCDPISGHDNLYWYRRVMGKEIKFLLHFVKESKQDESGMPNNRFLAERTGGTYSTLKVQPAELEDSGVYFCASSRGLWDEKLFFGSGTQLSVL.

The chain recombines TRBV18 with TRBJ1-2; maybe TRBD1 (5 bases). V was cut by 3 bases and J by 3 bases, with 8 bases left in between. This CDR3 is built from 13 residues. Germline V gene data show CDR1 as KGHSH and CDR2 as LQKENI. CDR3 DNA: TGTGCCAGCTCACCCGGGGGGGACTATGGCTACACCTTC. Translation: CASSPGGDYGYTF.

The chain is built from TRBV18 and TRBJ2-5, with 8 nucleotides matching TRBD1. Germline V gene lookup returns CDR1 KGHSH and CDR2 LQKENI. V lost 6 bases, J lost 4 bases, and 13 bases stayed unmatched. The CDR3 runs to 16 residues. Here the CDR3 DNA reads TGTGCCAGCTCCAGAGAGGCAGGGGGCCTTAGAGAGACCCAGTACTTC. Its translation: CASSREAGGLRETQYF. The full variable domain, rest sourced from reference TRBV18 and TRBJ2-5, is NAGVMQNPRHLVRRRGQEARLRCSPMKGHSHVYWYRQLPEEGLKFMVYLQKENIIDESGMPKERFSAEFPKEGPSILRIQQVVRGDSAAYFCASSREAGGLRETQYFGPGTRLLVL.

This chain links TRBV23-1 with TRBJ1-4, with 7 bases aligning to TRBD1. TRBV23-1 is an ORF, and what it does is uncertain. This CDR3 spans 15 amino acids. Trimming at V came to 7 bases and at J to 13 bases, leaving 18 bases not matched to a gene. This CDR3 is CASTPRDSQRCILFF. The DNA for the CDR3 is TGCGCCAGCACCCCCCGGGACAGCCAGCGATGCATACTGTTTTTT.

This clone was observed a handful of times. The chain has TRBV3-1 (or the pseudogene TRBV3-2) and TRBJ1-3; D unclear. Deletions cut 6 bases from V and 8 bases from J, with 11 bases between. Germline loops: CDR1 LGHDT, CDR2 YNNKEL (reference sequence). The length of the CDR3 is 12 residues. The CDR3 coding sequence is TGTGCCAGCAGGTCCCCGGGAGACACCATATATTTT. The encoded protein is CASRSPGDTIYF.

The CDR3, as DNA: TGTGCCAGCAGTTTATTTCTAGCGGTAGCTACCTACGAGCAGTACTTC. Translation gives CASSLFLAVATYEQYF. The chain has TRBV28 and TRBJ2-7; 7 nucleotides align to TRBD2. There are 16 residues in the CDR3. J was trimmed by 2 bases and V by 1 base; bases with no gene match: 8. Looked up from germline, CDR1 is MDHEN and CDR2 is SYDVKM.

The sample holds a few counts of this clone. The CDR3 region has the DNA TGTGCCAGCAGCCCACATGGAGGGGCCCGCACAGATACGCAGTATTTT. Its translation: CASSPHGGARTDTQYF. The chain couples TRBV13 to TRBJ2-3, with TRBD2 as a possible D gene (6 bases). CDR1 and CDR2 (germline): PRHDT, FYEKMQ (reference sequence). The CDR3 extends over 16 amino acids. V was shortened by 5 bases and J by 1 base, with 16 bases between the two germline ends.

V is TRBV18 and J is TRBJ2-7; 7 nucleotides match TRBD2. The CDR3 length is 16 residues. After removal of 2 bases from V and 0 bases from J, the junction contained 7 bases not matched to a gene. CDR1 is KGHSH and CDR2 is LQKENI in the germline V gene. This chain's CDR3 is CASSPITGRVSYEQYF. The CDR3 region has the DNA TGTGCCAGCTCACCAATCACGGGGAGGGTCTCCTACGAGCAGTACTTC.

The chain is built from TRBV24-1 and TRBJ2-5, with D perhaps matching TRBD1 (6 bases). Germline-derived CDR1 and CDR2 are KGHDR and SFDVKD. Deletions cut 2 bases from V and 5 bases from J, with 14 bases between. The CDR3 is 15 amino acids. CDR3 in DNA: TGTGCCACCAGTGATTCACTAACAGGGATTGAGACCCAGTACTTC. Its translation is CATSDSLTGIETQYF.

This clone was detected a few times. The rearrangement uses TRBV3-1 (or the pseudogene TRBV3-2) and TRBJ2-1; D call uncertain. The CDR3 spans 12 residues. V was trimmed by 4 bases and J by 10 bases, leaving 11 bases between them. Germline V gene data show CDR1 as LGHDT and CDR2 as YNNKEL (reference sequence). CDR3 DNA sequence: TGTGCCAGCAGCCTTGGCATGCCGGAGCAGTTCTTC. Translated, it gives CASSLGMPEQFF.